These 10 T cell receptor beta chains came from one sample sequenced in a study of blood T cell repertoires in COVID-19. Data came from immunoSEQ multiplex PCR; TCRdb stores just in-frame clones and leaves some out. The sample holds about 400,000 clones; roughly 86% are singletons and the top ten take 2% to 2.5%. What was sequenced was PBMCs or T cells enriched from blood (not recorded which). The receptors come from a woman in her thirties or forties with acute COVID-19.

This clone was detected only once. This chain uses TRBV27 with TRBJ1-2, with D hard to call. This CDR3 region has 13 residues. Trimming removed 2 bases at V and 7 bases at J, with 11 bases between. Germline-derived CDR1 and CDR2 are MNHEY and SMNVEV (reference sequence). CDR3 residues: CASSLGGSSGYTF. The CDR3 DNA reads TGTGCCAGCAGTTTAGGTGGGAGCTCTGGCTACACCTTC.

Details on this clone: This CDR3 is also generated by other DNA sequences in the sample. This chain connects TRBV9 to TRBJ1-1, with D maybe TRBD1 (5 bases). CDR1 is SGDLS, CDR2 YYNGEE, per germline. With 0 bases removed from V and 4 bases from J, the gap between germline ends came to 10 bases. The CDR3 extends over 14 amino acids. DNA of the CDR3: TGTGCCAGCAGCGTAGCGGGGGGGGGCACTGAAGCTTTCTTT. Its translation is CASSVAGGGTEAFF.

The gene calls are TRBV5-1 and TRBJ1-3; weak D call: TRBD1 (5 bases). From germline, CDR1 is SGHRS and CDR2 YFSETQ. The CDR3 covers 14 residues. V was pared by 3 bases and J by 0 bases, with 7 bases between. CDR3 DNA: TGCGCCAGCAGCTCTCAGGGCTCTGGAAACACCATATATTTT. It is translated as CASSSQGSGNTIYF.

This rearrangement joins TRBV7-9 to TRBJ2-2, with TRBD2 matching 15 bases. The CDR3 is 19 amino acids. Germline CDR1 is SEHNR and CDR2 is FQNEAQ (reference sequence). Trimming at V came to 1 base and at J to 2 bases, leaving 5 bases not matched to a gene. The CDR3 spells CASSLDPGLAGGNTGELFF. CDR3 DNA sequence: TGTGCCAGCAGCTTAGATCCGGGACTAGCGGGGGGAAACACCGGGGAGCTGTTTTTT.

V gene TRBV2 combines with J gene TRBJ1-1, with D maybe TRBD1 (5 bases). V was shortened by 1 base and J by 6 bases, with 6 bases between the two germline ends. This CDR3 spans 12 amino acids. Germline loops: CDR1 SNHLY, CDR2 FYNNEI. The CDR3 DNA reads TGTGCCAGCAGTGAAGTCAGGGCTGAAGCTTTCTTT. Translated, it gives CASSEVRAEAFF. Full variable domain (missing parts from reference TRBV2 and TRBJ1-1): EPEVTQTPSHQVTQMGQEVILRCVPISNHLYFYWYRQILGQKVEFLVSFYNNEISEKSEIFDDQFSVERPDGSNFTLKIRSTKLEDSAMYFCASSEVRAEAFFGQGTRLTVV.

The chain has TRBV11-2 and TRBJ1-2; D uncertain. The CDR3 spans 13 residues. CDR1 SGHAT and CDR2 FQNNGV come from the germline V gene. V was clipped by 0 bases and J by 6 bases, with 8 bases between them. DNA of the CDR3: TGTGCCAGCAGCTTAGATCTGGGCGATGGCTACACCTTC. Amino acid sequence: CASSLDLGDGYTF.

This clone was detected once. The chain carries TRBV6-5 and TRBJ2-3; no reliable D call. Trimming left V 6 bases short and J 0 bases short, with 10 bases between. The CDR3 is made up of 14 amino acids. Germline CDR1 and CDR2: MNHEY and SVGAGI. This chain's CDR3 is CASRYGPSTDTQYF. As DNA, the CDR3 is TGTGCCAGCAGGTACGGCCCTAGCACAGATACGCAGTATTTT.

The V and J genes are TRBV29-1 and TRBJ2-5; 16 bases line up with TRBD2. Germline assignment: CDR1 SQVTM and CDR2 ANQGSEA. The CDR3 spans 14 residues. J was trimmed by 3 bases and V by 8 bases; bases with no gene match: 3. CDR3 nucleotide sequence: TGCAGCTCCGGGACTAGCGGGGGGGAAGAGACCCAGTACTTC. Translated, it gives CSSGTSGGEETQYF.

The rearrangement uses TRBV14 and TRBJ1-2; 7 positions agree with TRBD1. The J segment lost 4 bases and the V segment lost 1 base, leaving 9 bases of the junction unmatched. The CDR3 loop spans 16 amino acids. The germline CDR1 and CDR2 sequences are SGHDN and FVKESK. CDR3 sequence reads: CASSQGLTGPLYGYTF. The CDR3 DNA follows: TGTGCCAGCAGCCAAGGGCTGACAGGGCCCCTCTATGGCTACACCTTC.

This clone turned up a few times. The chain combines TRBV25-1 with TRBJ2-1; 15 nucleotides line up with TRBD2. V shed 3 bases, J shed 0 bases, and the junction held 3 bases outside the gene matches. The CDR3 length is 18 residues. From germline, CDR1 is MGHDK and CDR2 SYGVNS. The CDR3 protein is CASSEGLAGGVSYNEQFF. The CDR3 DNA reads TGTGCCAGCAGTGAGGGACTAGCGGGGGGCGTCTCCTACAATGAGCAGTTCTTC. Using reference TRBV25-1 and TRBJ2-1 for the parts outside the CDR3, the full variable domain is EADIYQTPRYLVIGTGKKITLECSQTMGHDKMYWYQQDPGMELHLIHYSYGVNSTEKGDLSSESTVSRIRTEHFPLTLESARPSHTSQYLCASSEGLAGGVSYNEQFFGPGTRLTVL.